The 5 T cell receptor beta chains listed next were all sequenced from one sample in a study of identifying expanded T cells in peripheral blood. The assay was immunoSEQ multiplex PCR, and TCRdb's table has in-frame clones only and misses some. The sample holds about 84,000 clones; roughly 86% are singletons and the top ten take 5.6%. The sample taken for sequencing was blood. The receptors were gathered from a person between 18 and 69 years old in good health.

The rearrangement joins TRBV7-6 to TRBJ2-1; 7 positions agree with TRBD1. This CDR3 has 15 amino acids. Trimming at V came to 1 base and at J to 3 bases, leaving 3 bases not matched to a gene. The germline gives CDR1 SGHVS, CDR2 FNYEAQ. CDR3 protein: CASSLVGDSYNEQFF. CDR3 DNA sequence: TGTGCCAGCAGCTTAGTGGGGGACAGCTACAATGAGCAGTTCTTC.

A single count supports this clone. V usage is TRBV6-5 and J usage is TRBJ1-6; D uncertain. V gave up 6 bases and J gave up 8 bases, with 11 bases separating them. The CDR3 totals 13 residues. Germline V gives CDR1 MNHEY, CDR2 SVGAGI. CDR3 protein: CASSPDTYSPLHF. CDR3 DNA: TGTGCCAGCAGCCCCGACACTTATTCACCCCTCCACTTT.

J is TRBJ2-1 and V is TRBV7-2, with a possible D match to TRBD2 (6 bases). Germline V CDR1 and CDR2: SGHTA, FQGNSA. The CDR3 runs 13 residues. Trimming removed 5 bases at V and 7 bases at J, with 12 bases between. The CDR3 loop is CASSPPGENEQFF. In nucleotides, the CDR3 is TGTGCCAGCAGCCCACCGGGGGAAAATGAGCAGTTCTTC.

CDR3 in DNA: TGCGCCAGCAGCTGGAGCGGGACCAACTTCAACCCTGGCTACACCTTC. It encodes CASSWSGTNFNPGYTF. The chain is built from TRBV5-1 and TRBJ1-2; D is possibly TRBD1 (5 bases). The CDR3 contains 16 residues. V was shortened by 3 bases and J by 7 bases, with 22 bases between the two germline ends. The germline V gene encodes CDR1 SGHRS and CDR2 YFSETQ. The variable domain in full, with the rest retrieved from reference TRBV5-1 and TRBJ1-2, is KAGVTQTPRYLIKTRGQQVTLSCSPISGHRSVSWYQQTPGQGLQFLFEYFSETQRNKGNFPGRFSGRQFSNSRSEMNVSTLELGDSALYLCASSWSGTNFNPGYTFGSGTRLTVV.

A single count supports this clone. The chain recombines TRBV11-3 with TRBJ2-7; D may be TRBD2 (6 bases). This CDR3 contains 15 residues. Germline loops: CDR1 SGHNT, CDR2 YENEEA. Trimming shortened V by 6 bases and J by 6 bases, and 21 bases separated the two germline ends. CDR3: CASRRGGVHIGEQYF. The DNA for the CDR3 is TGTGCCAGCAGGCGGGGTGGGGTGCACATCGGCGAGCAGTACTTC. The full variable domain, completed using reference TRBV11-3 and TRBJ2-7, is EAGVVQSPRYKIIEKKQPVAFWCNPISGHNTLYWYLQNLGQGPELLIRYENEEAVDDSQLPKDRFSAERLKGVDSTLKIQPAELGDSAVYLCASRRGGVHIGEQYFGPGTRLTVT.